Shown below are 18 T cell receptor beta chains from a single sample sequenced in a study of shared clonotypes between healthy human individuals. This table comes from immunoSEQ multiplex PCR, and its TCRdb copy is limited to in-frame clones, with some not included. This sample has about 1.1 million clones, with about four fifths found just once. Sequenced: memory CD4+ T cells from PBMCs. Subset specified: CD45RA-negative fraction. These TCRs come from a man between 18 and 29 years old in good health. Some clones in this sample may be carry-over from other donors' samples.

This clone was seen only once. Other nucleotide sequences from this sample produce the same CDR3. The gene calls are TRBV29-1 and TRBJ2-5; D gene ambiguous. The V end lost 6 bases, the J end lost 2 bases, and 13 bases lay between the germline ends. CDR1 is SQVTM, CDR2 ANQGSEA, per germline. This CDR3 has 13 amino acids. CDR3 sequence reads: CSVGRTDQETQYF. DNA for the CDR3: TGCAGCGTGGGAAGGACGGATCAAGAGACCCAGTACTTC.

J is TRBJ2-7 and V is TRBV5-1, with TRBD2 matching 10 bases. CDR1 SGHRS and CDR2 YFSETQ come from the germline V gene. V shed 5 bases, J shed 2 bases, and the junction held 4 bases outside the gene matches. The CDR3 consists of 14 residues. CDR3 loop: CASRALAGTYEQYF. Written as DNA, the CDR3 is TGCGCCAGCAGAGCACTAGCGGGAACCTACGAGCAGTACTTC.

J is TRBJ2-7 and V is TRBV7-9; TRBD1 is a possible D gene (5 bases). The CDR3 consists of 14 residues. Germline V gene sequence: CDR1 SEHNR, CDR2 FQNEAQ (reference sequence). The germline V and J ends were trimmed by 6 bases and 6 bases, with 18 bases remaining between them. The CDR3 protein is CASSVGAGNPEQYF. CDR3 DNA: TGTGCCAGCAGTGTAGGTGCAGGGAACCCCGAGCAGTACTTC.

CDR3 residues: CASSPDRFAEAFF. In nucleotides, the CDR3 is TGTGCCTCAAGCCCTGACAGGTTCGCTGAAGCTTTCTTT. V is TRBV28 and J is TRBJ1-1; a weak D match, TRBD1 (6 bases). CDR1 and CDR2 (germline): MDHEN, SYDVKM. The V end was cut by 11 bases, the J end by 6 bases, with 19 bases between. The CDR3 spans 13 residues.

In its sample, this clone was seen once. The chain combines TRBV15 with TRBJ2-3; 11 nucleotides align to TRBD2. Trimming removed 1 base from V and 2 bases from J; junction bases left unmatched: 2. Germline V gene data show CDR1 as LNHNV and CDR2 as YYDKDF (reference sequence). This CDR3 comprises 16 residues. The CDR3 DNA reads TGTGCCACCAGCAGAGGGACTAGCGGGTTCACAGATACGCAGTATTTT. Encoded protein: CATSRGTSGFTDTQYF.

V gene TRBV23-1 combines with J gene TRBJ2-6; D gene uncertain. TRBV23-1 is flagged as an ORF with uncertain function. Trimming left V 5 bases short and J 5 bases short, with 22 bases between. The CDR3 has 18 amino acids. The CDR3 protein is CASSLARPQQSRANVLTF. DNA of the CDR3: TGCGCCAGCAGTTTGGCCCGGCCGCAACAAAGTCGGGCCAACGTCCTGACTTTC.

This chain links TRBV7-9 with TRBJ2-5, with D perhaps matching TRBD1 (6 bases). This CDR3 contains 14 residues. Trimming cost V 3 bases and J 11 bases, with 19 bases left between them. CDR1 SEHNR and CDR2 FQNEAQ come from the germline V gene (reference sequence). The chain's CDR3 is CASSFGEAGARQYF. CDR3 DNA sequence: TGTGCCAGCAGCTTTGGGGAAGCAGGGGCTCGTCAGTACTTC.

This clone was counted a single time. The chain combines TRBV28 with TRBJ2-3; no clear D. Trimming removed 3 bases from V and 5 bases from J, with 15 bases in between. The V gene's germline CDR1 is MDHEN and CDR2 SYDVKM. CDR3 length equals 15 residues. The CDR3 DNA follows: TGTGCCAGCAGTTTTGCCAGTCTGGGAAAAGATACGCAGTATTTT. Translation: CASSFASLGKDTQYF.

This clone has just a few counts. Distinct nucleotide sequences in the sample also encode this CDR3. The chain carries TRBV9 and TRBJ2-1; tentative D call: TRBD1 (5 bases). This CDR3 contains 15 residues. The ends were cut back, 0 bases at V and 0 bases at J, with 7 bases in the middle. The germline V gene encodes CDR1 SGDLS and CDR2 YYNGEE. The CDR3 DNA follows: TGTGCCAGCAGCGTAGTTGGGGCCTCCTACAATGAGCAGTTCTTC. It encodes CASSVVGASYNEQFF.

The J gene is TRBJ2-7, the V gene TRBV5-1; TRBD2 matches at 7 bases. The CDR3 is 15 amino acids. Unmatched junction bases numbered 9, after V lost 3 bases and J lost 3 bases. In germline, CDR1 is SGHRS, CDR2 YFSETQ. CDR3 sequence (DNA): TGCGCCAGCAGCTCTTACCGGGCGGGGGACTACGAGCAGTACTTC. Its protein product is CASSSYRAGDYEQYF.

The genes are TRBV28 and TRBJ1-1, with D possibly being TRBD1 (6 bases). With 7 bases removed from V and 1 base from J, the gap between germline ends came to 16 bases. This CDR3 region has 15 residues. CDR1 and CDR2 from the germline V gene are MDHEN and SYDVKM. Here the CDR3 reads CASTLPGTQNTEAFF. As DNA, the CDR3 is TGTGCCAGCACCTTGCCCGGGACACAGAACACTGAAGCTTTCTTT.

The V gene is TRBV2, the J gene TRBJ2-2; tentatively, D is TRBD1 or TRBD2 (5 bases each). The CDR3 length is 14 residues. CDR1 and CDR2 (germline): SNHLY, FYNNEI. V gave up 6 bases and J gave up 8 bases, with 16 bases separating them. This CDR3 is CASRTNRFNGELFF. CDR3 coding DNA: TGTGCCAGCAGGACTAACAGGTTTAATGGGGAGCTGTTTTTT.

The chain joins TRBV5-1 to TRBJ2-2; a possible D gene is TRBD1 (6 bases). Germline lookup yields CDR1 SGHRS and CDR2 YFSETQ. V was clipped by 2 bases and J by 2 bases, with 10 bases between them. The CDR3 runs to 15 residues. CDR3 sequence reads: CASSLGTPNTGELFF. CDR3 in DNA: TGCGCCAGCAGCTTAGGGACACCAAACACCGGGGAGCTGTTTTTT.

This clone has more than one count but fewer than ten. The chain is built from TRBV28 and TRBJ2-4; possible D gene TRBD2, 5 bases. The CDR3 is made up of 13 amino acids. Germline values: CDR1 MDHEN, CDR2 SYDVKM. The V end lost 8 bases, the J end lost 6 bases, and 14 bases lay between the germline ends. CDR3 protein: CASFGGRRNIQYF. The CDR3 DNA reads TGTGCCAGCTTCGGAGGCCGGCGAAACATTCAGTACTTC.

This clone was counted between two and nine times. The J gene is TRBJ1-2, the V gene TRBV10-3; D gene uncertain. Germline V gene data show CDR1 as ENHRY and CDR2 as SYGVKD. The CDR3 extends over 16 amino acids. V shed 0 bases and J shed 0 bases, with 11 bases lying between them. CDR3 coding DNA: TGTGCCATCAGTGAGTCGGAAGGACCTACTAACTATGGCTACACCTTC. Translation: CAISESEGPTNYGYTF.

V is TRBV18 and J is TRBJ2-5; 9 nucleotides line up with TRBD1. Trimming took 4 bases from V and 5 from J; bases not matched to a gene: 8. Germline loops: CDR1 KGHSH, CDR2 LQKENI. CDR3 size: 15 residues. The CDR3 sequence is CASSLSGTGMETQYF. In DNA form, the CDR3 reads TGTGCCAGCTCACTATCCGGGACAGGGATGGAGACCCAGTACTTC.

The V and J genes are TRBV4-2 and TRBJ2-7, with 9 nucleotides matching TRBD2. After removal of 1 base from V and 4 bases from J, the junction contained 2 bases not matched to a gene. Germline CDR1 LGHNA, CDR2 YNFKEQ. This CDR3 contains 14 residues. The CDR3 is CASSQASGTYEQYF. In nucleotides, the CDR3 is TGTGCCAGCAGCCAAGCTAGCGGGACGTACGAGCAGTACTTC.

The chain links TRBV15 to TRBJ2-7, with D possibly called TRBD1 or TRBD2 (5 bases each). Trimming took 0 bases from V and 1 from J, leaving 16 bases between them. This CDR3 region has 17 residues. Germline V gene lookup returns CDR1 LNHNV and CDR2 YYDKDF (reference sequence). The CDR3 DNA reads TGTGCCACCAGCAGAGATCTGTCGGGACGCGGTTCCTACGAGCAGTACTTC. It yields the protein CATSRDLSGRGSYEQYF. Variable domain in full (rest from reference TRBV15 and TRBJ2-7): DAMVIQNPRYQVTQFGKPVTLSCSQTLNHNVMYWYQQKSSQAPKLLFHYYDKDFNNEADTPDNFQSRRPNTSFCFLDIRSPGLGDTAMYLCATSRDLSGRGSYEQYFGPGTRLTVT.